Shown below are 23 T cell receptor beta chains from a single sample sequenced in a study of blood T cells in healthy people across ages. Primed by a sample-barcoded 5' primer and a J-beta primer mix, a second PCR proceeded for 7 to 11 cycles. From the 5' RACE reads, TCRdb called clonotypes with MiXCR, one entry per CDR3 protein. The sample yields nearly 800,000 distinct CDR3 sequences, more than 50% seen once. Sequenced material: blood. These receptors all come from a middle-aged man in good health.

The rearrangement uses TRBV4-3 and TRBJ1-2, with 7 bases aligning to TRBD1. J gave up 4 bases and V 0 bases, and 8 bases lay outside the gene matches. The V gene's germline CDR1 is LGHNA and CDR2 YSLEER. This CDR3 spans 16 amino acids. CDR3 bases: TGCGCCAGCAGCCAAGACCCCCGGCAGGGGGTCTATGGCTACACCTTC. Translated: CASSQDPRQGVYGYTF.

This clonotype was detected only a few times. The chain is built from TRBV15 and TRBJ2-3, with 12 positions matching TRBD1. J gave up 4 bases and V 0 bases, and 2 bases lay outside the gene matches. The CDR3 loop spans 16 amino acids. The V gene's germline CDR1 is LNHNV and CDR2 YYDKDF (reference sequence). CDR3 amino acids: CATSREGTGGADTQYF. As DNA, the CDR3 is TGTGCCACCAGCAGAGAAGGGACAGGGGGCGCAGATACGCAGTATTTT.

This clonotype was recorded at least ten times. The chain couples TRBV7-9 to TRBJ2-7; maybe TRBD1 (6 bases). The CDR3 loop spans 12 amino acids. Germline V gene lookup returns CDR1 SEHNR and CDR2 FQNEAQ (reference sequence). Between the trimmed V and J ends, which lost 4 bases and 5 bases, there was a span of 9 bases. This CDR3 reads CASSSQGNEQYF. The CDR3 DNA follows: TGTGCCAGCAGCTCTCAGGGGAACGAGCAGTACTTC.

The chain joins TRBV20-1 to TRBJ1-2; no firm D call. The V gene's germline CDR1 is DFQATT and CDR2 SNEGSKA (reference sequence). The CDR3 sequence is 14 residues long. V lost 3 bases and J lost 5, with 16 bases in between. The CDR3 protein is CSASVSRAVYGYTF. DNA for the CDR3: TGCAGTGCTAGCGTCTCACGGGCGGTGTATGGCTACACCTTC.

V and J are TRBV14 and TRBJ1-2; 7 bases align to TRBD1. CDR3 length: 13 amino acids. J gave up 7 bases and V 2 bases, and 4 bases lay outside the gene matches. Germline loops: CDR1 SGHDN, CDR2 FVKESK. The CDR3 sequence: CASSQQTGIGYTF. In DNA form, the CDR3 reads TGTGCCAGCAGCCAACAGACAGGGATTGGCTACACCTTC.

J is TRBJ2-3 and V is TRBV3-1, with 11 nucleotides matching TRBD2. V trimming: 4 bases; J trimming: 3 bases; junction bases outside the gene matches: 9. The CDR3 runs to 17 residues. Looked up from germline, CDR1 is LGHDT and CDR2 is YNNKEL (reference sequence). The CDR3 spells CASSPRTSGSGTDTQYF. The CDR3 DNA reads as TGTGCCAGCAGCCCGCGCACTAGCGGGAGTGGAACAGATACGCAGTATTTT.

This clonotype came up a few times. The chain uses TRBV20-1 and TRBJ2-5; 13 bases match TRBD2. J was trimmed by 5 bases and V by 3 bases; bases with no gene match: 9. The germline CDR1 and CDR2 sequences are DFQATT and SNEGSKA (reference sequence). The CDR3 length is 16 residues. The DNA for the CDR3 is TGCAGTGCTAGCCCTACTAGCGGGAGGGGAAAGGAGACCCAGTACTTC. This sequence encodes CSASPTSGRGKETQYF.

The V and J genes are TRBV29-1 and TRBJ2-4, with D possibly being TRBD2 (5 bases). V was cut by 5 bases and J by 1 base, with 12 bases left in between. The CDR3 is 14 residues long. Per germline, CDR1 SQVTM and CDR2 ANQGSEA. The CDR3 sequence: CSVSTTGAKNIQYF. The CDR3, as DNA: TGCAGCGTTTCGACCACGGGGGCCAAAAACATTCAGTACTTC.

The chain couples TRBV6-5 to TRBJ2-1, with D unresolved. There are 13 residues in the CDR3. V lost 0 bases and J lost 7, with 7 bases in between. Germline V lookup: CDR1 MNHEY, CDR2 SVGAGI. This CDR3 is CASSYSGRNEQFF. The CDR3 region has the DNA TGTGCCAGCAGTTACTCAGGCCGTAATGAGCAGTTCTTC.

V gene TRBV21-1 combines with J gene TRBJ2-1; whether TRBD2, the table's D call, matches the DNA was not checked. TRBV21-1 is termed a pseudogene. This CDR3 has 16 residues. This CDR3 reads CACSGSSGRSNNEQFF. For the CDR3, the DNA is TGTGCCTGCAGCGGTTCTAGCGGGAGATCAAACAATGAGCAGTTCTTC.

This chain connects TRBV28 to TRBJ2-3; the match to TRBD2 covers 12 bases. The CDR3 spans 17 residues. V lost 9 bases to trimming and J lost 6 bases; unmatched junction nucleotides: 16. The germline CDR1 and CDR2 sequences are MDHEN and SYDVKM. The CDR3 sequence is CASNRPRTSGARDTQYF. DNA for the CDR3: TGTGCCAGTAACCGCCCACGGACTAGCGGGGCGCGGGATACGCAGTATTTT.

The chain links TRBV20-1 to TRBJ2-3; perhaps TRBD2 as D (6 bases). Germline-derived CDR1 and CDR2 are DFQATT and SNEGSKA (reference sequence). The V end was cut by 5 bases, the J end by 1 base, with 16 bases between. The CDR3 extends over 15 amino acids. CDR3 in amino acids: CSASTILAGTDTQYF. The DNA of the CDR3 is TGCAGTGCTTCTACTATACTAGCTGGCACAGATACGCAGTATTTT.

This clonotype was seen just once. The chain couples TRBV5-1 to TRBJ1-5; 7 bases line up with TRBD1. Germline CDR1 and CDR2: SGHRS and YFSETQ. The trim removed 0 bases at V and 5 bases at J, leaving 5 bases unmatched. CDR3 length: 15 residues. The CDR3 DNA sequence: TGCGCCAGCAGCTTGGGTCAGGGGGAAGATCAGCCCCAGCATTTT. It codes for CASSLGQGEDQPQHF. Based on the CDR3 plus reference TRBV5-1 and TRBJ1-5, the full variable domain is KAGVTQTPRYLIKTRGQQVTLSCSPISGHRSVSWYQQTPGQGLQFLFEYFSETQRNKGNFPGRFSGRQFSNSRSEMNVSTLELGDSALYLCASSLGQGEDQPQHFGDGTRLSIL.

The chain recombines TRBV6-5 with TRBJ2-4; D is possibly TRBD2 (6 bases). The V and J ends lost 5 bases and 13 bases respectively, with 18 bases between them. The germline V gene encodes CDR1 MNHEY and CDR2 SVGAGI. CDR3 length: 13 residues. The CDR3 coding sequence is TGTGCCAGCAGTAAGACGGGACTTCGGGAGCAGTACTTC. It yields the protein CASSKTGLREQYF.

This clonotype was seen a handful of times. CDR3 nucleotides: TGCAGTGCTAGTAGCGGAGCCTACGAGCAGTACTTC. Residues: CSASSGAYEQYF. The chain couples TRBV20-1 to TRBJ2-7; a possible D gene is TRBD2 (6 bases). CDR1 and CDR2 (germline): DFQATT, SNEGSKA (reference sequence). This CDR3 region has 12 residues. V lost 3 bases to trimming and J lost 2 bases, with 8 bases between them.

This chain joins TRBV20-1 and TRBJ2-3; possibly TRBD2 for D (6 bases). CDR1 DFQATT and CDR2 SNEGSKA come from the germline V gene (reference sequence). The germline V and J ends were trimmed by 0 bases and 6 bases, with 28 bases remaining between them. The CDR3 covers 19 residues. The CDR3 sequence: CSARDTWPEGLKRTDTQYF. DNA for the CDR3: TGCAGTGCTAGAGATACTTGGCCGGAGGGATTAAAAAGGACCGATACGCAGTATTTT.

This clonotype turned up a few times. This chain connects TRBV24-1 to TRBJ2-3; 10 bases agree with TRBD2. The CDR3 has 15 amino acids. V shed 5 bases, J shed 3 bases, and the junction held 4 bases outside the gene matches. Germline V gives CDR1 KGHDR, CDR2 SFDVKD. The CDR3 nucleotides read TGTGCCACCAGTGCGCTAGCGGGGGTTACAGATACGCAGTATTTT. It yields the protein CATSALAGVTDTQYF.

About this clonotype itself: Compared with germline, one end of the junction differs, possibly owing to a read error. This chain connects TRBV29-1 to TRBJ2-1, with 10 nucleotides matching TRBD2. CDR1 is SQVTM, CDR2 ANQGSEA, per germline. The CDR3 has 15 amino acids. CDR3 nucleotides: TGCAGCCTGCAGGTACTAGCGGGATATGACAAGGAGCAGTTCTTC. Translation: CSLQVLAGYDKEQFF.

There are many counts of this clonotype. V is TRBV29-1 and J is TRBJ2-3, with D perhaps matching TRBD2 (5 bases). Germline loops: CDR1 SQVTM, CDR2 ANQGSEA. The CDR3 sequence is 11 residues long. V lost 2 bases to trimming and J lost 8 bases, with 8 bases between them. In DNA form, the CDR3 reads TGCAGCGTTGAATTACGGGGTACGCAGTATTTT. Encoded protein: CSVELRGTQYF.

This clonotype was picked up many times. The rearrangement links TRBV5-1 to TRBJ2-1, with D tentatively TRBD2 (6 bases). CDR1 and CDR2 from the germline V gene are SGHRS and YFSETQ. This CDR3 comprises 15 residues. The V gene lost 7 bases and the J gene lost 5 bases, with 19 bases spanning the gap. CDR3 residues: CASSPIPGGNNEQFF. DNA of the CDR3: TGCGCCAGCTCCCCTATTCCCGGCGGGAACAATGAGCAGTTCTTC.

The V gene is TRBV3-1, the J gene TRBJ2-3; 12 positions match TRBD2. This CDR3 spans 16 amino acids. Germline-derived CDR1 and CDR2 are LGHDT and YNNKEL (reference sequence). The junction had 6 bases not matched to a gene; V was cut back by 3 bases and J by 5 bases. CDR3 residues: CASSQRLAGAGDTQYF. CDR3 in DNA: TGTGCCAGCAGCCAGCGACTAGCGGGAGCTGGAGATACGCAGTATTTT.

On this clonotype itself: The CDR3 does not close with the conserved phenylalanine or tryptophan, likely indicating a read error. The gene calls are TRBV9 and TRBJ2-5; D might be TRBD1 (6 bases). The J call could be wrong; TRBJ2-7 is a better fit for the DNA end. Germline-derived CDR1 and CDR2 are SGDLS and YYNGEE. CDR3 length equals 14 residues. For the CDR3, the DNA is TGTGCCAGCAGCGGGGGACAAGGGGGCTACGAGCAGTACTAC. Residues: CASSGGQGGYEQYY.

CDR3 coding DNA: TGTGCCAGCAGTTACGTTCCACAGGGAGGGACCGGGGAGCTGTTTTTT. Translated, it gives CASSYVPQGGTGELFF. The chain carries TRBV6-2 or TRBV6-3 and TRBJ2-2, with TRBD2 as a possible D gene (7 bases). Per the germline V gene, CDR1 is MNHEY and CDR2 is SVGEGT. Trimming left V 2 bases short and J 5 bases short, with 15 bases between. The CDR3 is made up of 16 amino acids.